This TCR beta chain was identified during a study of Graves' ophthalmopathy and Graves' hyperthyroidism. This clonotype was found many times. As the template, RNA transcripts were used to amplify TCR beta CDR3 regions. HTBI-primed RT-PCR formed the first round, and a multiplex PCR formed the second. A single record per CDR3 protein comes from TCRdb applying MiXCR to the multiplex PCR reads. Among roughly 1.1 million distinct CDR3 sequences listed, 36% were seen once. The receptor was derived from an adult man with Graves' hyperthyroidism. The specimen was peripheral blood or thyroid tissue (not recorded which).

The CDR3: CASSSPTSGQETQYF. DNA for the CDR3: TGTGCCAGCAGTTCCCCGACTAGCGGCCAAGAGACCCAGTACTTC. The V gene is TRBV6-6, the J gene TRBJ2-5; TRBD2 matches 9 bases. The trim removed 4 bases at V and 1 base at J, leaving 4 bases unmatched. CDR1 and CDR2 (germline): MNHNY, SVGAGI (reference sequence). The CDR3 has 15 residues.